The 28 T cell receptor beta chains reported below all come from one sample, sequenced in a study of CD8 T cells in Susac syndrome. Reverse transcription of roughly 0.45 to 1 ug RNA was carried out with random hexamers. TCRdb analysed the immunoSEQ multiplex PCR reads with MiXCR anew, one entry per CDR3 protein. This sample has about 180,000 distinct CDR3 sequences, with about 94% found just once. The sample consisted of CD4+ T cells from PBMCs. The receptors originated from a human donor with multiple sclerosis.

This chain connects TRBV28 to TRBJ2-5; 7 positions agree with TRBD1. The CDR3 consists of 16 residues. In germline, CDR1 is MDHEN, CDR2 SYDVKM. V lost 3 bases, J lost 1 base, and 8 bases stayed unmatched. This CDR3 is CASSFRHWDSQETQYF. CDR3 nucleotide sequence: TGTGCCAGCAGTTTCAGACATTGGGACAGCCAAGAGACCCAGTACTTC.

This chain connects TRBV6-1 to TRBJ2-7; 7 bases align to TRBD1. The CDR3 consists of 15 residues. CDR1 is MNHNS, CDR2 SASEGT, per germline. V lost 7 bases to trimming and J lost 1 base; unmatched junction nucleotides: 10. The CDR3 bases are TGTGCCAGCACCCGAGGGGGCGCCGAGTCCTACGAGCAGTACTTC. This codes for CASTRGGAESYEQYF.

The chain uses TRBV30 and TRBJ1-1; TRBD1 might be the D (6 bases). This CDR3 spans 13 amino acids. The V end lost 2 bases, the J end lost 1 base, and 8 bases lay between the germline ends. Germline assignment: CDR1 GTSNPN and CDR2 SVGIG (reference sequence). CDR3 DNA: TGTGCCTGGAGTCCGACAGGGAACACTGAAGCTTTCTTT. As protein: CAWSPTGNTEAFF.

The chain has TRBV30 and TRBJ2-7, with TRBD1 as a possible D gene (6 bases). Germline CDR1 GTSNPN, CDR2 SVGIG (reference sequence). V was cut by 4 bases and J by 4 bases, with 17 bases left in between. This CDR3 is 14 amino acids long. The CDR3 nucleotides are TGTGCCTGGAAGGGTGACAGGCAGAGTTACGAGCAGTACTTC. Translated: CAWKGDRQSYEQYF.

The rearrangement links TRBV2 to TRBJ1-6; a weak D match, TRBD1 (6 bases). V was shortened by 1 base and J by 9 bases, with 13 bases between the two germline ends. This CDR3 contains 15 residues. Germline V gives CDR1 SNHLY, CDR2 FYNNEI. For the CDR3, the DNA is TGTGCCAGCAGTGAAGAGGGGGGACTGGGTTCACCCCTCCACTTT. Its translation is CASSEEGGLGSPLHF.

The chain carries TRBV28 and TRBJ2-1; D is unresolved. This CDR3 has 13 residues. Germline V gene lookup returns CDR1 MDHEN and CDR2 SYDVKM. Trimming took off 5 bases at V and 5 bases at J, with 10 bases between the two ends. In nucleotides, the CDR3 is TGTGCCAGCAGTCCCCGGCAAAACAATGAGCAGTTCTTC. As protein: CASSPRQNNEQFF. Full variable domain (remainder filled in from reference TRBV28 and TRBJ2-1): DVKVTQSSRYLVKRTGEKVFLECVQDMDHENMFWYRQDPGLGLRLIYFSYDVKMKEKGDIPEGYSVSREKKERFSLILESASTNQTSMYLCASSPRQNNEQFFGPGTRLTVL.

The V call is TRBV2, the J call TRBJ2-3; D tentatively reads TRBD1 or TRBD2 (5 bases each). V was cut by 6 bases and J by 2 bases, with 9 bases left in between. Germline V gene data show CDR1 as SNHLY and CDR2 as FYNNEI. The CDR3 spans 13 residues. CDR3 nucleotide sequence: TGTGCCAGCAGCGGGGACCACACAGATACGCAGTATTTT. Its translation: CASSGDHTDTQYF.

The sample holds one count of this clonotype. CDR3 coding DNA: TGTGCCTGGAGTGGGACAGGGGGTTACTACGAGCAGTACTTC. Protein product: CAWSGTGGYYEQYF. The chain recombines TRBV30 with TRBJ2-7, with TRBD1 matching 10 bases. Germline values: CDR1 GTSNPN, CDR2 SVGIG (reference sequence). The V and J ends lost 1 base and 3 bases, in that order; junction bases with no gene match: 3. This CDR3 is built from 14 residues.

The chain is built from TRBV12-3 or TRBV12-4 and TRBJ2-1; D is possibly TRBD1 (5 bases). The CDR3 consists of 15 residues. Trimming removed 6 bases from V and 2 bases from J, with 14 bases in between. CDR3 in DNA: TGTGCCAGCAGACCCCGCCAGGGTCCCTACAATGAGCAGTTCTTC. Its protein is CASRPRQGPYNEQFF.

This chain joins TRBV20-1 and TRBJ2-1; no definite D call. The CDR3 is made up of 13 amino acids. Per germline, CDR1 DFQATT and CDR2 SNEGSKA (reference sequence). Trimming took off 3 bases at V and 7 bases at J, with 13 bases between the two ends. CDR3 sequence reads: CSASPIIDNEQFF. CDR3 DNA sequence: TGCAGTGCTAGCCCCATAATTGATAATGAGCAGTTCTTC.

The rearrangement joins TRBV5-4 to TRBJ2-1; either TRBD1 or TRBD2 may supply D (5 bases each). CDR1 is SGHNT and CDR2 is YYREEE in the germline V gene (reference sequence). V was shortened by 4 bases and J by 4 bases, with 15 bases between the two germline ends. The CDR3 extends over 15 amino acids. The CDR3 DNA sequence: TGTGCCAGCAGCCGAGGGGCGGGCGTTTACAATGAGCAGTTCTTC. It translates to CASSRGAGVYNEQFF.

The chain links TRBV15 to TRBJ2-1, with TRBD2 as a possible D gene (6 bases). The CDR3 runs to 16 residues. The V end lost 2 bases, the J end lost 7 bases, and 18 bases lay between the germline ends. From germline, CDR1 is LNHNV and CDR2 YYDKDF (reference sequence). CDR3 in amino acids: CATSRYTAGSTNEQFF. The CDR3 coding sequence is TGTGCCACCAGCAGATATACGGCGGGGTCCACTAATGAGCAGTTCTTC.

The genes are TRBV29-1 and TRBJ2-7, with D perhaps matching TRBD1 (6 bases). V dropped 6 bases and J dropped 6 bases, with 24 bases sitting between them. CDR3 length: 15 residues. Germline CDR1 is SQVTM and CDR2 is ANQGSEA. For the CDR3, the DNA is TGCAGCGTCGACCCTACCGGGACAACTTCTCTCGAGCAGTACTTC. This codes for CSVDPTGTTSLEQYF.

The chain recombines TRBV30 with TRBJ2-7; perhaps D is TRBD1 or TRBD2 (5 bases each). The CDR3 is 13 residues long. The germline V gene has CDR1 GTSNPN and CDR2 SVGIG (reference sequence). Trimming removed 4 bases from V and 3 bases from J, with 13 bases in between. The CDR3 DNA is TGTGCCTGGACTCCCGGGACGCACTACGAGCAGTACTTC. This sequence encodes CAWTPGTHYEQYF. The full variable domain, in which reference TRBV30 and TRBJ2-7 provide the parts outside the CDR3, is SQTIHQWPATLVQPVGSPLSLECTVEGTSNPNLYWYRQAAGRGLQLLFYSVGIGQISSEVPQNLSASRPQDRQFILSSKKLLLSDSGFYLCAWTPGTHYEQYFGPGTRLTVT.

CDR3 region: CASSQGAMLVLEQFF. CDR3 DNA: TGCGCCAGCAGTCAGGGTGCGATGTTGGTTCTTGAGCAGTTCTTC. V gene TRBV23-1 combines with J gene TRBJ2-1, with unresolved D. TRBV23-1 is an ORF; its function is uncertain. This CDR3 spans 15 amino acids. The V end was cut by 3 bases, the J end by 9 bases, with 18 bases between.

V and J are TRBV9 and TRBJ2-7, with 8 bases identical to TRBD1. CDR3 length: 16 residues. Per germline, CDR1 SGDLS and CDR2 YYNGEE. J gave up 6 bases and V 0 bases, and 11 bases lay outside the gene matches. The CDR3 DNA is TGTGCCAGCAGCGTAGGAGCGACAGGGGTGAAGGGCGAGCAGTACTTC. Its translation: CASSVGATGVKGEQYF.

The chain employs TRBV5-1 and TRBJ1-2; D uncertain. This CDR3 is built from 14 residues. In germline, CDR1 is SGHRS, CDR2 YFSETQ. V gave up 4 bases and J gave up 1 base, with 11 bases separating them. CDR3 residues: CASSPETDNYGYTF. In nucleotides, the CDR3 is TGCGCCAGCAGCCCTGAGACGGATAACTATGGCTACACCTTC.

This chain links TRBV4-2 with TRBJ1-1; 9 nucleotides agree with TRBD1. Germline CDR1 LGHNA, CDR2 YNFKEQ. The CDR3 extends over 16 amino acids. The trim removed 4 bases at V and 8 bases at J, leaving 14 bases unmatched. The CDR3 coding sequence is TGTGCCAGCAGCCCAGCCGATCGGGACAGGGTAATAGAAGCTTTCTTT. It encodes CASSPADRDRVIEAFF.

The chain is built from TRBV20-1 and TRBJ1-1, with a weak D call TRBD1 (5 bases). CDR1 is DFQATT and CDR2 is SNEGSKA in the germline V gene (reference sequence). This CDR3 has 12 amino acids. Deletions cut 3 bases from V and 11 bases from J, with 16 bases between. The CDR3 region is CSARVTGTWAFF. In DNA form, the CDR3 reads TGCAGTGCTAGGGTAACCGGGACTTGGGCTTTCTTT.

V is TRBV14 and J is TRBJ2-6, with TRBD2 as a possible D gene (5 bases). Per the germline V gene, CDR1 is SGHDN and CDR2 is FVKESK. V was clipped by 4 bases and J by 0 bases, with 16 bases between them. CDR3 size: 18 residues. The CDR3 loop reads CASSPPGWRISGANVLTF. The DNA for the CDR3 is TGTGCCAGCAGCCCCCCGGGGTGGAGAATCTCTGGGGCCAACGTCCTGACTTTC.

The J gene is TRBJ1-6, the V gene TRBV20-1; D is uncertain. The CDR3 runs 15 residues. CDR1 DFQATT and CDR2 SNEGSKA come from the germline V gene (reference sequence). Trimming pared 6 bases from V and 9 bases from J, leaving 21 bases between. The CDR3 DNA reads TGCAGTGCGCAAGCATCCGGGAGAGGGAGTTCACCCCTCCACTTT. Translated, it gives CSAQASGRGSSPLHF.

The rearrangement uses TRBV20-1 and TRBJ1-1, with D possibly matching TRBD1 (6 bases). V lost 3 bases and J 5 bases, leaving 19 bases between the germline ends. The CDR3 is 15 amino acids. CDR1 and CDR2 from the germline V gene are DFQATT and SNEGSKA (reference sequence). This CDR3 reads CSASPGEGGSTEAFF. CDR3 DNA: TGCAGTGCTAGTCCAGGGGAAGGAGGAAGTACTGAAGCTTTCTTT.

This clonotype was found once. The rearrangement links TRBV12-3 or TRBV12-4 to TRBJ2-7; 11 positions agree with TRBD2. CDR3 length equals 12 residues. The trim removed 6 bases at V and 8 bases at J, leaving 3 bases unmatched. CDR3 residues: CASRTSGIQQYF. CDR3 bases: TGTGCCAGCAGGACTAGCGGGATACAGCAGTACTTC.

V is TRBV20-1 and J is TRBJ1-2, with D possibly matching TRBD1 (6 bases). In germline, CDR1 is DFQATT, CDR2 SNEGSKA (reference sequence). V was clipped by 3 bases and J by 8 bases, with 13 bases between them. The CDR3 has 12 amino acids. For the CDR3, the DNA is TGCAGTGCTAGCCAGGGGCCCTACGGCTACACCTTC. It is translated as CSASQGPYGYTF.

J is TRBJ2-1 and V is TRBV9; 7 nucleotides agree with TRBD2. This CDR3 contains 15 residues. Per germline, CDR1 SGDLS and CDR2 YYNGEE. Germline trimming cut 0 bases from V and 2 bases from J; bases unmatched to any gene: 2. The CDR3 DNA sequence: TGTGCCAGCAGCGTAGGGCGGGGGACCTACAATGAGCAGTTCTTC. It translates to CASSVGRGTYNEQFF.

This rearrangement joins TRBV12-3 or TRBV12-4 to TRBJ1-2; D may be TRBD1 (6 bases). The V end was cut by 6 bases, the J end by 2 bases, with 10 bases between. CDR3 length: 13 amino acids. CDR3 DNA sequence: TGTGCCAGCAGCGGGACATACAACTATGGCTACACCTTC. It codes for CASSGTYNYGYTF.

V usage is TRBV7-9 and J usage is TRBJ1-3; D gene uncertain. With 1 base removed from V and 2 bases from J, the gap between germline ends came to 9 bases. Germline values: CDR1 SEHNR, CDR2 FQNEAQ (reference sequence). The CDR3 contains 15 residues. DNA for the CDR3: TGTGCCAGCAGCTTAGTTGGTGACCCTGGAAACACCATATATTTT. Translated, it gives CASSLVGDPGNTIYF.

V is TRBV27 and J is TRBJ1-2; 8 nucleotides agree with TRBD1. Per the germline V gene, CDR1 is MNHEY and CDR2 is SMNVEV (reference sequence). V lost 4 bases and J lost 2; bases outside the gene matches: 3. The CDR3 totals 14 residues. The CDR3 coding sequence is TGTGCCAGCAGTTCTACAGGGGGGAACTATGGCTACACCTTC. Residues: CASSSTGGNYGYTF.